This TCR beta chain was sequenced for a study of cytomegalovirus exposure and HLA in healthy donors. Findings of the study overall: HLA restriction was apparent for most CMV-associated TCR beta chains in a later analysis. In vitro confirmation showed three CMV-associated chains to be CMV antigen specific.

This clone is a singleton in its sample. Antigen: not known. Researchers ran the PCR with 60 Vbeta and 13 Jbeta primers. The data were produced by immunoSEQ multiplex PCR, yet TCRdb's version contains in-frame clones alone and is incomplete. Among roughly 100,000 clones, around 75% were seen once, and the ten largest hold approximately 2.6%. The CDR3 length is 15 residues. Trimming shortened V by 0 bases and J by 3 bases, and 12 bases separated the two germline ends. In germline, CDR1 is SQVTM, CDR2 ANQGSEA. The specimen sequenced was PBMCs. The chain combines TRBV29-1 with TRBJ2-1; D possibly corresponds to TRBD1 (6 bases). The TCR sequence derives from a male donor in good health and CMV-seropositive. CDR3 amino acids: CSVEEPTGNYNEQFF. In DNA form, the CDR3 reads TGCAGCGTTGAAGAGCCGACAGGAAACTACAATGAGCAGTTCTTC.